This T cell receptor (beta chain) was sequenced in a study of cytomegalovirus exposure and HLA in healthy donors. General study findings and limits: Per published accounts, TCR beta sequences correctly predicted the HLA-A and HLA-B alleles of most subjects. The study put some 160 TCR beta chains on its list as cytomegalovirus-associated. Later on, an analysis tied over 15,000 TCR beta sequences to HLA alleles at 0.05 false discovery rate.

A single count supports this clone. The antigen is unknown. The PCR contained 60 Vbeta and 13 Jbeta primers. The table came from immunoSEQ multiplex PCR; TCRdb's copy has only in-frame clones and leaves some out. Found here are 200,000 or so clones, about 80% of them singletons; the top ten hold approximately 2%. The TCR comes from a woman aged 18-30 years in good health and CMV-seropositive. The sequenced sample consisted of PBMCs.

CDR3 bases: TGTGCCAGCATTTTAAGGGGTACTACAGATACGCAGTATTTT. Encoded protein: CASILRGTTDTQYF. The rearrangement links TRBV6-1 to TRBJ2-3; TRBD1 might be the D (5 bases). The germline V gene has CDR1 MNHNS and CDR2 SASEGT. Trimming pared 7 bases from V and 3 bases from J, leaving 14 bases between. The CDR3 extends over 14 amino acids.